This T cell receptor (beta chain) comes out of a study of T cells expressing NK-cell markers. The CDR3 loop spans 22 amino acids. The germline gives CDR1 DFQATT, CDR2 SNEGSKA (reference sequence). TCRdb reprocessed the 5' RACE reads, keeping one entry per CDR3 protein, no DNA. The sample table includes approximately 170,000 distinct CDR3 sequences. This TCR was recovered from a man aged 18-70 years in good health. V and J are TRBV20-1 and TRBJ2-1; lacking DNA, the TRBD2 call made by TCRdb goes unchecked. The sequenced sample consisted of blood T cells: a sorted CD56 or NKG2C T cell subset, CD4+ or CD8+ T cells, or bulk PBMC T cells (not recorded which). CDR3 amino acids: CSAREDRAAWRGGRNTYNEQFF.